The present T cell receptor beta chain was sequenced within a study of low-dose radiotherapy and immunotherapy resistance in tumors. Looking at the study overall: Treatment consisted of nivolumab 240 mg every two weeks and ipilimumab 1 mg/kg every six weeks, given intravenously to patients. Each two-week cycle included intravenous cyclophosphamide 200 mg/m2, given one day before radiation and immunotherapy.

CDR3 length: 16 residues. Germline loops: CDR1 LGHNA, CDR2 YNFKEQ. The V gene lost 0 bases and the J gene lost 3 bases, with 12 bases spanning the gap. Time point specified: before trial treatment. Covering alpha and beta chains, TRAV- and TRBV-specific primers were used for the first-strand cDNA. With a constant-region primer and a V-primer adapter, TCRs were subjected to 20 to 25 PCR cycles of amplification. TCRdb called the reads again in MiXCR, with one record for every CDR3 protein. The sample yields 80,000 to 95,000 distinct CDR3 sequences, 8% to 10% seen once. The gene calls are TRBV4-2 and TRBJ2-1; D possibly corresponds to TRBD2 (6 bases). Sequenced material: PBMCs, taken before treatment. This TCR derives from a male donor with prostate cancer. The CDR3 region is CASSQDSGAGYNEQFF. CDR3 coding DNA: TGTGCCAGCAGCCAAGATTCGGGAGCCGGCTACAATGAGCAGTTCTTC.